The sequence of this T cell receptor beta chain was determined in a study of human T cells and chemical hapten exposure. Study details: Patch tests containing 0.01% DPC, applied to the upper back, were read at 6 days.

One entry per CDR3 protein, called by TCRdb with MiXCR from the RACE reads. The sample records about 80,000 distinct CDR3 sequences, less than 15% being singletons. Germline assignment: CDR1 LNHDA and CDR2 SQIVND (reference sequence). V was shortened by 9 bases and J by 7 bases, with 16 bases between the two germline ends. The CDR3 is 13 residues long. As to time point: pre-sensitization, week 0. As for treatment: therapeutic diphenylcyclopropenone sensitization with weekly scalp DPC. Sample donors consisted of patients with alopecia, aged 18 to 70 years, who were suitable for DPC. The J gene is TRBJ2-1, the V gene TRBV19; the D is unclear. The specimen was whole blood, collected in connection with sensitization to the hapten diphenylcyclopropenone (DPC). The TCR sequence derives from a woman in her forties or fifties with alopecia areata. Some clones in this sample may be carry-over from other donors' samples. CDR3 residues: CASALATLNEQFF. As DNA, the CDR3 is TGTGCCAGCGCCCTGGCGACTTTAAATGAGCAGTTCTTC.